Listed below are T cell receptor beta chains from one sample, sequenced in a study of Tregs in tolerant kidney transplant recipients. Assay used: immunoSEQ multiplex PCR; TCRdb lists only in-frame clones, some missing. The data show about 68,000 clones, about four fifths seen once. The specimen sequenced was CD4+ T cells from blood. All receptors derive from a human donor in good health. Each CDR3 is given with its conserved first and last residue. Each record gives: V gene, clone size, D gene, J gene, CDR3 DNA, CDR3 protein. D genes are given only for firm matches. Not all rows give a size; the values are once, few, many and, for expanded clones, a class.

V: TRBV13
size: .
D: TRBD2
J: TRBJ2-1
DNA: TGTGCCAGCAGCTTAACGGCGGGAGGGCCCCGGACCTACAATGAGCAGTTCTTC
CDR3: CASSLTAGGPRTYNEQFF

V: TRBV25-1
size: few
D: TRBD1
J: TRBJ1-2
DNA: TGTGCCAGCAGTACTCCGGGACAGGGGTCGTCCGGCTACACCTTC
CDR3: CASSTPGQGSSGYTF

V: TRBV18
size: .
D: .
J: TRBJ1-6
DNA: TGTGCCAGCTCACCATTTGGACAGTCGGATTCACCCCTCCACTTT
CDR3: CASSPFGQSDSPLHF

V: TRBV4-3
size: .
D: .
J: TRBJ2-6
DNA: TGCGCCAGCAGCCAAGAGGGGGTGGTATCTGGGGCCAACGTCCTGACTTTC
CDR3: CASSQEGVVSGANVLTF

V: TRBV6-1
size: once
D: TRBD1
J: TRBJ2-7
DNA: TGTGCCAGCAGTCGGGGACAGACCTACGAGCAGTACTTC
CDR3: CASSRGQTYEQYF

V: TRBV10-3
size: .
D: TRBD2
J: TRBJ2-2
DNA: TGTGCCATCAGTGGACTAGCGGGAGATTCTGGGAACACCGGGGAGCTGTTTTTT
CDR3: CAISGLAGDSGNTGELFF

V: TRBV5-1
size: .
D: .
J: TRBJ1-2
DNA: TGCGCCAGCGTGACAGATATCGGAGGCTACACCTTC
CDR3: CASVTDIGGYTF

V: TRBV5-6
size: .
D: .
J: TRBJ1-3
DNA: TGTGCCAGCAGCTTGGGAGGACTGTGGGGAAACACCATATATTTT
CDR3: CASSLGGLWGNTIYF

V: TRBV9
size: many
D: TRBD2
J: TRBJ2-7
DNA: TGTGCCAGCAGTCGCGGGGGGAGCTACGAGCAGTACTTC
CDR3: CASSRGGSYEQYF

V: TRBV30
size: .
D: .
J: TRBJ1-2
DNA: TGTGCCTGGAGGGGAAGGGGGTATGGCTACACCTTC
CDR3: CAWRGRGYGYTF

V: TRBV6-5
size: .
D: .
J: TRBJ2-7
DNA: TGTGCCAGCAGTTACATGGGCAAGCAGTACTTC
CDR3: CASSYMGKQYF

V: TRBV10-3
size: .
D: .
J: TRBJ2-1
DNA: TGTGCCATCAGTGGGGACGGCCAGCACAATGAGCAGTTCTTC
CDR3: CAISGDGQHNEQFF

V: TRBV30
size: .
D: .
J: TRBJ2-7
DNA: TGTGCCTGGAGTGCCCCCGGGGACGGACGCTACGGGCAGTACTTC
CDR3: CAWSAPGDGRYGQYF

V: TRBV7-9
size: .
D: .
J: TRBJ1-2
DNA: TGTGCCAGCAGCTTAACGGTTCAGAACTATGGCTACACCTTC
CDR3: CASSLTVQNYGYTF

V: TRBV4-1
size: .
D: .
J: TRBJ1-6
DNA: TGCGCCAGCAGCCCGTCGCCGGGAGGGGAATTACCCCTCCACTTT
CDR3: CASSPSPGGELPLHF

V: TRBV10-1
size: .
D: .
J: TRBJ1-1
DNA: TGCGCCAGCAGTGAGCTTAGGAGGACAGCCAACACTGAAGCTTTCTTT
CDR3: CASSELRRTANTEAFF

V: TRBV2
size: .
D: .
J: TRBJ2-2
DNA: TGTGCCAGCTCTGTCCTAGGGGTGGGCGGGGAGCTGTTTTTT
CDR3: CASSVLGVGGELFF

V: TRBV7-8
size: .
D: TRBD1
J: TRBJ1-1
DNA: TGTGCCAGCAGCCCCCCGACAGGGTCCCACACTGAAGCTTTCTTT
CDR3: CASSPPTGSHTEAFF

V: TRBV5-6
size: .
D: .
J: TRBJ1-5
DNA: TGTGCCAGCAGCTTGGGGACAACCCCCAATCAGCCCCAGCATTTT
CDR3: CASSLGTTPNQPQHF

V: TRBV7-2
size: .
D: .
J: TRBJ2-1
DNA: TGTGCCAGCACTGATTCGGGGGAGCAGTTCTTC
CDR3: CASTDSGEQFF

V: TRBV5-4
size: .
D: .
J: TRBJ2-3
DNA: TGTGCCAGCAGCTCGGACGGGGGAGCAGATACGCAGTATTTT
CDR3: CASSSDGGADTQYF

V: TRBV5-1
size: .
D: .
J: TRBJ2-7
DNA: TGCGCCAGCAGCTTGGCATGGTTCGGGTCCGTTCCCTACGAGCAGTACTTC
CDR3: CASSLAWFGSVPYEQYF

V: TRBV13
size: .
D: TRBD2
J: TRBJ2-1
DNA: TGTGCCAGCAGCTTAGGACTAGCGGGAATGAACAATGAGCAGTTCTTC
CDR3: CASSLGLAGMNNEQFF

V: TRBV28
size: .
D: TRBD1
J: TRBJ2-6
DNA: TGTGCCAGCAGTTTCCAACAGGGGGGGGCCAACGTCCTGACTTTC
CDR3: CASSFQQGGANVLTF

V: TRBV7-9
size: .
D: .
J: TRBJ2-1
DNA: TGTGCCATCGACGGGGGTAGCTCCTACAATGAGCAGTTCTTC
CDR3: CAIDGGSSYNEQFF

V: TRBV19
size: .
D: .
J: TRBJ2-3
DNA: TGTGCCAGTAGTCCGGGCGCGTTCGGGTTCCCCCGCTTAAATACGCAGTATTTT
CDR3: CASSPGAFGFPRLNTQYF

V: TRBV4-3
size: .
D: TRBD1
J: TRBJ2-7
DNA: TGCGCCAGCAGCCAAGATGGGACAGGATCCTACGAGCAGTACTTC
CDR3: CASSQDGTGSYEQYF

V: TRBV10-2
size: .
D: .
J: TRBJ1-1
DNA: TGCGCCAGCTGGGTAGGGGTGAACACTGAAGCTTTCTTT
CDR3: CASWVGVNTEAFF

V: TRBV5-1
size: .
D: .
J: TRBJ2-1
DNA: TGCGCCAGCAGCTCCTACAATGAGCAGTTCTTC
CDR3: CASSSYNEQFF

V: TRBV7-2
size: .
D: .
J: TRBJ2-7
DNA: TGTGCCAGCAGCTTAACCGCGGTGGAGGGAGTCGAGCAGTACTTC
CDR3: CASSLTAVEGVEQYF

V: TRBV9
size: .
D: TRBD2
J: TRBJ2-3
DNA: TGTGCCAGCAGCGGCGGACTAGACCGCGATACGCAGTATTTT
CDR3: CASSGGLDRDTQYF

V: TRBV4-1
size: .
D: TRBD1
J: TRBJ2-7
DNA: TGCGCCAGCAGCCAAGGCTCCTACAGGGGGCGCCCCCCCTACGAGCAGTACTTC
CDR3: CASSQGSYRGRPPYEQYF

V: TRBV27
size: once
D: TRBD1
J: TRBJ1-1
DNA: TGTGCCAGCAGCTCCGCCTTCGCCAGGGGGCTGCAAGAAGCTTTCTTT
CDR3: CASSSAFARGLQEAFF

V: TRBV7-2
size: few
D: .
J: TRBJ2-1
DNA: TGTGCCAGCAGCCTCGGACCGAACCGCCCTTTAGAGCAGTTCTTC
CDR3: CASSLGPNRPLEQFF

V: TRBV7-9
size: .
D: TRBD2
J: TRBJ2-7
DNA: TGTGCCAGCATCCCTCCCGGGACTAGCGGCTACGAGCAGTACTTC
CDR3: CASIPPGTSGYEQYF

V: TRBV30
size: .
D: TRBD2
J: TRBJ2-3
DNA: TGTGCCTGGACTCTGGGGAGGACTAGCGGTCGTAGCACAGATACGCAGTATTTT
CDR3: CAWTLGRTSGRSTDTQYF

V: TRBV30
size: .
D: .
J: TRBJ1-1
DNA: TGTGCCTGGAGTCCGATCGGGGTGAGGGGCGGCACTGAAGCTTTCTTT
CDR3: CAWSPIGVRGGTEAFF

V: TRBV6-5
size: once
D: .
J: TRBJ2-7
DNA: TGTGCCAGCAGCCCCAGGGGGGACAGCTTCTACGAGCAGTACTTC
CDR3: CASSPRGDSFYEQYF

V: TRBV18
size: few
D: TRBD2
J: TRBJ2-3
DNA: TGTGCCAGCTCACCATCGGGGGGTACAGATACGCAGTATTTT
CDR3: CASSPSGGTDTQYF

V: TRBV7-9
size: .
D: .
J: TRBJ2-2
DNA: TGTGCCAGCAGCTTAGTAGGGGATCACGGGGAGCTGTTTTTT
CDR3: CASSLVGDHGELFF

V: TRBV5-1
size: .
D: TRBD2
J: TRBJ2-7
DNA: TGCGCCAGCAGCCCGGGGGACGGGACTATGACCTACGAGCAGTACTTC
CDR3: CASSPGDGTMTYEQYF

V: TRBV19
size: .
D: TRBD2
J: TRBJ2-3
DNA: TGTGCCAGTAGGGGAAGCGGGGGGCTTAATACGCAGTATTTT
CDR3: CASRGSGGLNTQYF

V: TRBV28
size: .
D: .
J: TRBJ2-2
DNA: TGTGCCAGCAGTTCGTACACCGGGGAGCTGTTTTTT
CDR3: CASSSYTGELFF

V: TRBV5-3
size: .
D: .
J: TRBJ1-1
DNA: TGTGCCAGAAGCTTGACCCCTGGAAAGAACACTGAAGCTTTCTTT
CDR3: CARSLTPGKNTEAFF

V: TRBV5-1
size: medium-sized
D: .
J: TRBJ1-2
DNA: TGCGCCAGCAGCTCCCTTAGACAGTATGGCTACACCTTC
CDR3: CASSSLRQYGYTF